What follows are 26 T cell receptor beta chains derived from one specimen sequenced in a study of cytomegalovirus exposure and HLA in healthy donors. PCR primers comprised 60 Vbeta and 13 Jbeta primers. Sequencing was performed with immunoSEQ multiplex PCR; in TCRdb, only in-frame clones are kept and a portion is missing. Of around 92,000 clones detected, 65% to 80% appear once; the ten largest clones hold over 15%. The sequenced material came from PBMCs. Receptor source: a man aged 55 to 69 in good health and CMV-seropositive.

The rearrangement links TRBV19 to TRBJ1-1, with TRBD1 identical over 7 bases. The CDR3 is 15 amino acids. The germline V gene has CDR1 LNHDA and CDR2 SQIVND (reference sequence). After removal of 1 base from V and 1 base from J, the junction contained 3 bases not matched to a gene. The CDR3 protein is CASSIGTGWNTEAFF. DNA of the CDR3: TGTGCCAGTAGTATAGGGACAGGTTGGAACACTGAAGCTTTCTTT.

This chain connects TRBV27 to TRBJ1-6; D is perhaps TRBD1 (5 bases). The CDR3 contains 16 residues. V lost 2 bases and J 7 bases, leaving 15 bases between the germline ends. Looked up from germline, CDR1 is MNHEY and CDR2 is SMNVEV (reference sequence). DNA for the CDR3: TGTGCCAGCAGTTTAGGCTGGAGGGGACCGAATTCACCCCTCCACTTT. This encodes CASSLGWRGPNSPLHF.

This rearrangement joins TRBV11-2 to TRBJ2-5, with D perhaps TRBD2 (7 bases). V was shortened by 6 bases and J by 1 base, with 9 bases between the two germline ends. The CDR3 is 13 residues long. Looked up from germline, CDR1 is SGHAT and CDR2 is FQNNGV. The CDR3 protein is CASRRGAQETQYF. DNA of the CDR3: TGTGCCAGCAGACGGGGGGCCCAAGAGACCCAGTACTTC.

The count of this clone is one. The chain links TRBV29-1 to TRBJ2-7, with D uncertain. Germline CDR1 SQVTM, CDR2 ANQGSEA. CDR3 size: 13 residues. The V and J ends lost 8 bases and 0 bases respectively, with 14 bases between them. The CDR3 loop is CSYVPFGSYEQYF. In DNA, the CDR3 is TGCAGCTACGTCCCGTTCGGCTCCTACGAGCAGTACTTC.

The chain recombines TRBV13 with TRBJ2-3; D is perhaps TRBD1 (5 bases). The V and J ends lost 4 bases and 2 bases respectively, with 13 bases between them. The CDR3 contains 15 residues. CDR1 is PRHDT, CDR2 FYEKMQ, per germline (reference sequence). CDR3 bases: TGTGCCAGCAGCTCATACTTGACAGACACAGATACGCAGTATTTT. It translates to CASSSYLTDTDTQYF.

V usage is TRBV7-6 and J usage is TRBJ2-2; possible D gene TRBD2, 6 bases. Germline V gene data show CDR1 as SGHVS and CDR2 as FNYEAQ. This CDR3 has 15 residues. V was trimmed by 1 base and J by 1 base, leaving 7 bases between them. CDR3 DNA sequence: TGTGCCAGCAGCTTAGGCGGGGTGAACACCGGGGAGCTGTTTTTT. It is translated as CASSLGGVNTGELFF.

The chain recombines TRBV2 with TRBJ2-5; D unclear. The last part of the DNA fits TRBJ2-7 better; the J call may be wrong. The germline gives CDR1 SNHLY, CDR2 FYNNEI. The CDR3 loop spans 14 amino acids. CDR3 sequence reads: CASIFRKSAYEQYF. Here the CDR3 DNA reads TGTGCCAGTATCTTTCGGAAGAGCGCCTACGAGCAGTACTTC.

The chain is built from TRBV2 and TRBJ2-3; 9 bases are a match to TRBD2. The ends lost 6 bases at V and 2 bases at J; junction bases unmatched: 3. The CDR3 extends over 14 amino acids. Germline CDR1 reads SNHLY; CDR2 reads FYNNEI. The CDR3 sequence is CASRAGGFTDTQYF. In DNA, the CDR3 is TGTGCCAGCAGGGCGGGGGGGTTCACAGATACGCAGTATTTT.

The chain uses TRBV6-1 and TRBJ2-7, with TRBD1 identical over 7 bases. The CDR3 covers 15 residues. Germline assignment: CDR1 MNHNS and CDR2 SASEGT. V shed 4 bases, J shed 2 bases, and the junction held 8 bases outside the gene matches. The CDR3 DNA sequence: TGTGCCAGCAGTGCCCGGACAGGCCCAGCCTACGAGCAGTACTTC. Translating it yields CASSARTGPAYEQYF.

The gene calls are TRBV7-8 and TRBJ1-6; the D gene is possibly TRBD1 (6 bases). Germline lookup yields CDR1 SGHVS and CDR2 FQNEAQ. The length of the CDR3 is 15 residues. V was cut by 1 base and J by 3 bases, with 7 bases left in between. The CDR3 DNA is TGTGCCAGCAGCTTAGAAGGGGGCTATAATTCACCCCTCCACTTT. Translating gives CASSLEGGYNSPLHF.

V and J are TRBV6-5 and TRBJ1-5; D not resolved. Per germline, CDR1 MNHEY and CDR2 SVGAGI. The germline V and J ends were trimmed by 2 bases and 7 bases, with 9 bases remaining between them. The CDR3 runs 13 residues. This chain's CDR3 is CASSYVGRQPQHF. The CDR3 DNA reads TGTGCCAGCAGTTACGTAGGGAGGCAGCCCCAGCATTTT.

This sequence joins TRBV10-3 and TRBJ2-1; weak D call: TRBD2 (6 bases). Trimming stripped 4 bases from V and 9 bases from J, with 16 bases between. There are 14 residues in the CDR3. Germline assignment: CDR1 ENHRY and CDR2 SYGVKD. This chain's CDR3 is CAISGQDGGSEQFF. The CDR3 DNA reads TGTGCCATCAGTGGTCAGGATGGGGGGAGTGAGCAGTTCTTC.

The J gene is TRBJ2-2, the V gene TRBV28, with D possibly matching TRBD2 (6 bases). V was trimmed by 10 bases and J by 0 bases, leaving 15 bases between them. Germline V gives CDR1 MDHEN, CDR2 SYDVKM. The CDR3 spans 15 residues. DNA of the CDR3: TGTGCCATCAAAGGAGGGACGGCGAACACCGGGGAGCTGTTTTTT. Translating it yields CAIKGGTANTGELFF. The complete variable domain, with remaining parts taken from reference TRBV28 and TRBJ2-2, reads DVKVTQSSRYLVKRTGEKVFLECVQDMDHENMFWYRQDPGLGLRLIYFSYDVKMKEKGDIPEGYSVSREKKERFSLILESASTNQTSMYLCAIKGGTANTGELFFGEGSRLTVL.

Only one count was recorded for this clone. The chain carries TRBV27 and TRBJ1-2, with a possible D match to TRBD1 (6 bases). CDR3 length equals 14 residues. The V gene's germline CDR1 is MNHEY and CDR2 SMNVEV (reference sequence). Trimming shortened V by 10 bases and J by 1 base, and 16 bases separated the two germline ends. The CDR3 region is CATGTRGYNYGYTF. The CDR3 nucleotides read TGTGCCACTGGGACAAGGGGGTATAACTATGGCTACACCTTC.

The V and J genes are TRBV5-1 and TRBJ2-7, with 7 bases lining up with TRBD1. Germline CDR1 and CDR2: SGHRS and YFSETQ. J gave up 7 bases and V 2 bases, and 9 bases lay outside the gene matches. This CDR3 is 14 amino acids long. The CDR3 DNA reads as TGCGCCAGCAGCTTCGCAGGGGGTTTCGGTGAGCAGTACTTC. It specifies CASSFAGGFGEQYF.

The J gene is TRBJ1-2, the V gene TRBV5-4; no reliable D call. This CDR3 spans 12 amino acids. CDR1 SGHNT and CDR2 YYREEE come from the germline V gene (reference sequence). Trimming shortened V by 4 bases and J by 6 bases, and 10 bases separated the two germline ends. Here the CDR3 reads CASSRERNGYTF. The CDR3 DNA sequence: TGTGCCAGCAGCCGGGAAAGGAATGGCTACACCTTC. Using reference TRBV5-4 and TRBJ1-2 for the parts outside the CDR3, the full variable domain is ETGVTQSPTHLIKTRGQQVTLRCSSQSGHNTVSWYQQALGQGPQFIFQYYREEENGRGNFPPRFSGLQFPNYSSELNVNALELDDSALYLCASSRERNGYTFGSGTRLTVV.

This chain links TRBV28 with TRBJ1-6; no definite D call. V was clipped by 2 bases and J by 5 bases, with 10 bases between them. Germline V gene sequence: CDR1 MDHEN, CDR2 SYDVKM. The CDR3 covers 15 residues. CDR3 DNA sequence: TGTGCCAGCAGTTTAGGGCCCGCCAATAATTCACCCCTCCACTTT. Its protein is CASSLGPANNSPLHF.

V usage is TRBV7-2 and J usage is TRBJ2-3; 8 nucleotides line up with TRBD2. Trimming at V came to 5 bases and at J to 12 bases, leaving 10 bases not matched to a gene. The CDR3 has 13 amino acids. Germline CDR1 reads SGHTA; CDR2 reads FQGNSA. Written as DNA, the CDR3 is TGTGCCAGCAGCGTATACGGGACTAGTGGCCAGTATTTT. Its protein is CASSVYGTSGQYF.

The chain is built from TRBV18 and TRBJ2-3, with 11 bases matching TRBD2. There are 17 residues in the CDR3. Trimming took 3 bases from V and 1 from J; bases not matched to a gene: 6. Germline V gene lookup returns CDR1 KGHSH and CDR2 LQKENI. The CDR3 sequence: CASSPATSGTRTDTQYF. The CDR3 nucleotides read TGTGCCAGCTCACCGGCGACTAGCGGGACACGCACAGATACGCAGTATTTT. The whole variable domain, remainder taken from reference TRBV18 and TRBJ2-3, is NAGVMQNPRHLVRRRGQEARLRCSPMKGHSHVYWYRQLPEEGLKFMVYLQKENIIDESGMPKERFSAEFPKEGPSILRIQQVVRGDSAAYFCASSPATSGTRTDTQYFGPGTRLTVL.

The chain uses TRBV5-1 and TRBJ1-1; D remains ambiguous. This CDR3 region has 14 residues. V was shortened by 0 bases and J by 2 bases, with 8 bases between the two germline ends. The germline V gene encodes CDR1 SGHRS and CDR2 YFSETQ. The CDR3 sequence: CASSLDEGNTEAFF. The CDR3 DNA follows: TGCGCCAGCAGCTTGGACGAGGGTAACACTGAAGCTTTCTTT. Full variable domain (rest looked up from reference TRBV5-1 and TRBJ1-1): KAGVTQTPRYLIKTRGQQVTLSCSPISGHRSVSWYQQTPGQGLQFLFEYFSETQRNKGNFPGRFSGRQFSNSRSEMNVSTLELGDSALYLCASSLDEGNTEAFFGQGTRLTVV.

The genes are TRBV13 and TRBJ2-5; D is unclear. This CDR3 contains 11 residues. V dropped 5 bases and J dropped 2 bases, with 3 bases sitting between them. Germline lookup yields CDR1 PRHDT and CDR2 FYEKMQ (reference sequence). The DNA of the CDR3 is TGTGCCAGCAGCATACAAGAGACCCAGTACTTC. It specifies CASSIQETQYF. The complete variable domain, with remaining parts taken from reference TRBV13 and TRBJ2-5, reads AAGVIQSPRHLIKEKRETATLKCYPIPRHDTVYWYQQGPGQDPQFLISFYEKMQSDKGSIPDRFSAQQFSDYHSELNMSSLELGDSALYFCASSIQETQYFGPGTRLLVL.

This rearrangement joins TRBV5-1 to TRBJ2-1; TRBD2 agrees at 7 bases. The V and J ends lost 3 bases and 8 bases, in that order; junction bases with no gene match: 8. This CDR3 region has 14 residues. The germline V gene encodes CDR1 SGHRS and CDR2 YFSETQ. For the CDR3, the DNA is TGCGCCAGCAGCTACTCCGGGACTATCTATGAGCAGTTCTTC. It specifies CASSYSGTIYEQFF.

V usage is TRBV7-2 and J usage is TRBJ2-7; TRBD2 aligns across 12 bases. This CDR3 is 17 amino acids long. Germline CDR1 and CDR2: SGHTA and FQGNSA. V lost 7 bases and J lost 4; bases outside the gene matches: 14. CDR3 DNA sequence: TGTGCCAGCATCCGAGCTAGCGGGGGGGCCAGGTTGTACGAGCAGTACTTC. Its protein is CASIRASGGARLYEQYF. The full variable domain, completed using reference TRBV7-2 and TRBJ2-7, is GAGVSQSPSNKVTEKGKDVELRCDPISGHTALYWYRQSLGQGLEFLIYFQGNSAPDKSGLPSDRFSAERTGGSVSTLTIQRTQQEDSAVYLCASIRASGGARLYEQYFGPGTRLTVT.

The V gene is TRBV7-9, the J gene TRBJ1-1; perhaps TRBD1 as D (6 bases). Trimming removed 5 bases from V and 6 bases from J, with 28 bases in between. Per germline, CDR1 SEHNR and CDR2 FQNEAQ (reference sequence). This CDR3 contains 18 residues. CDR3 in DNA: TGTGCCAGCAGCACTCCCGTCGCTCTCGGGACACCCGTCGCTGAAGCTTTCTTT. Translation gives CASSTPVALGTPVAEAFF.

This clone was found once. The J gene is TRBJ2-7, the V gene TRBV7-2; 7 bases map to TRBD2. The CDR3 is 16 residues long. V trimming: 4 bases; J trimming: 2 bases; junction bases outside the gene matches: 11. Germline V CDR1 and CDR2: SGHTA, FQGNSA. The CDR3 region has the DNA TGTGCCAGCAGCTCACGTGTGCGGGGGAGACCCTACGAGCAGTACTTC. Amino acid sequence: CASSSRVRGRPYEQYF. Looking up the rest from reference TRBV7-2 and TRBJ2-7 gives the full variable domain: GAGVSQSPSNKVTEKGKDVELRCDPISGHTALYWYRQSLGQGLEFLIYFQGNSAPDKSGLPSDRFSAERTGGSVSTLTIQRTQQEDSAVYLCASSSRVRGRPYEQYFGPGTRLTVT.

In regard to this clone: One junction end does not reproduce the germline sequence, and a read error may be involved. The J gene is TRBJ2-5, the V gene TRBV25-1, with 9 bases that match TRBD1. From germline, CDR1 is MGHDK and CDR2 SYGVNS. This CDR3 contains 14 residues. CDR3 nucleotide sequence: TGTGCCAGCAGCTCTTCCGGGACAGGGTCTACCCAGGACTTC. It translates to CASSSSGTGSTQDF.